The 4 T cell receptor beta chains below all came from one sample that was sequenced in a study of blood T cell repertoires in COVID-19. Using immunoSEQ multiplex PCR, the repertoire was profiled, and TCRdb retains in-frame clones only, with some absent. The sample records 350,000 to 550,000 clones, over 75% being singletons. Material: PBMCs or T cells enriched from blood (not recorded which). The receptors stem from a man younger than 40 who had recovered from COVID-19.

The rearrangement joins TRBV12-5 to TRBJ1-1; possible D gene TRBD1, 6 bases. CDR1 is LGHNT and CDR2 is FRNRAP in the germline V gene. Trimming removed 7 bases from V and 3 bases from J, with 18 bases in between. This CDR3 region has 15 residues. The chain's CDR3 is CASARGGEGHTEAFF. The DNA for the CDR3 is TGTGCTAGTGCCAGGGGCGGCGAGGGTCACACTGAAGCTTTCTTT.

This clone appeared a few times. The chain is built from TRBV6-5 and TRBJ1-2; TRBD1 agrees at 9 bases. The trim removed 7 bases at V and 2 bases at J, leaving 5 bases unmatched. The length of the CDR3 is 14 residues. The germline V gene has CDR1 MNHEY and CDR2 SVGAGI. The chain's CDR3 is CASTQDRGNYGYTF. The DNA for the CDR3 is TGTGCCAGCACCCAGGACAGGGGCAACTATGGCTACACCTTC.

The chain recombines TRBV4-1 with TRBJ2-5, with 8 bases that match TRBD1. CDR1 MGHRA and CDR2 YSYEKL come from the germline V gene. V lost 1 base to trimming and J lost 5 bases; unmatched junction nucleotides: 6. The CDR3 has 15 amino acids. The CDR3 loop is CASSQGGQALETQYF. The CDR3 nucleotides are TGCGCCAGCAGCCAAGGGGGACAGGCGCTGGAGACCCAGTACTTC.

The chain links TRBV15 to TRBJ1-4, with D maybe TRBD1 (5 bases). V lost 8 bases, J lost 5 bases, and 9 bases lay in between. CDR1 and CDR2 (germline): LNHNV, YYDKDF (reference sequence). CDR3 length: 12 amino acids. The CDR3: CATGGLNEKLFF. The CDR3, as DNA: TGTGCCACCGGGGGACTGAATGAAAAACTGTTTTTT.